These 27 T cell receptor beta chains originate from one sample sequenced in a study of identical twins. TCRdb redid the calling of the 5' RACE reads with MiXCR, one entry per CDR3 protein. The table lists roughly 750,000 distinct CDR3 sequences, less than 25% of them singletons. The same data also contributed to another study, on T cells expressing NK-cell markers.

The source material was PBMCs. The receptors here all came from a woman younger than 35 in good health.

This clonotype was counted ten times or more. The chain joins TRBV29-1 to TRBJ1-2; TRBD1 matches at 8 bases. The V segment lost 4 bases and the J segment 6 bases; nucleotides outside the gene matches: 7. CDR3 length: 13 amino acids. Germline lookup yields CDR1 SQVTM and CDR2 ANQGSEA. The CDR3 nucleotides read TGCAGCGTTGGACAGGGGATAACCGATGGCTACACCTTC. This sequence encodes CSVGQGITDGYTF.

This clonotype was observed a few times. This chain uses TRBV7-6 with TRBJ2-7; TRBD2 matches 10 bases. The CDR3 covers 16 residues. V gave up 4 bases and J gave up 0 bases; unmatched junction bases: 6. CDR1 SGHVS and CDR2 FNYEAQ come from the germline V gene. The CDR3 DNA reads TGTGCCAGCAGCTCGATAGCGGGGGGACGCTCCTACGAGCAGTACTTC. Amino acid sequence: CASSSIAGGRSYEQYF.

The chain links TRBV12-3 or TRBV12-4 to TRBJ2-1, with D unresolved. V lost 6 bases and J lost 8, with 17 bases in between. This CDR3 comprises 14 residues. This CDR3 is CASSRPERPDEQFF. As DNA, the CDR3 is TGTGCCAGCAGCCGACCCGAGAGGCCCGATGAGCAGTTCTTC.

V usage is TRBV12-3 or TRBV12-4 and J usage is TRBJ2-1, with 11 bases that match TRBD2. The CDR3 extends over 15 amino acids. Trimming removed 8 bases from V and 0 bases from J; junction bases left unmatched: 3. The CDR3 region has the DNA TGTGCCAGCGTGACTAGCGGGGCCTCCTACAATGAGCAGTTCTTC. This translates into CASVTSGASYNEQFF.

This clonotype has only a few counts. In DNA, the CDR3 is TGCGCCAGCAGCGACCCCTATTCCCCGGCGGCGACAGATACGCAGTATTTT. Protein product: CASSDPYSPAATDTQYF. This chain uses TRBV5-1 with TRBJ2-3; D not certain. Per germline, CDR1 SGHRS and CDR2 YFSETQ. Trimming cost V 4 bases and J 3 bases, with 21 bases left between them. The CDR3 runs to 17 residues.

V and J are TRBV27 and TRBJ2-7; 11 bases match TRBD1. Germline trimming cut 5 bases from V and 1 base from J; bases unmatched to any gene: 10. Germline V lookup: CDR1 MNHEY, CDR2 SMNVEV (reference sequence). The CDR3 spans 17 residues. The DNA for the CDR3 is TGTGCCAGCAGTCTCAAGGCGCGGGACAGGGGGTCCTACGAGCAGTACTTC. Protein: CASSLKARDRGSYEQYF.

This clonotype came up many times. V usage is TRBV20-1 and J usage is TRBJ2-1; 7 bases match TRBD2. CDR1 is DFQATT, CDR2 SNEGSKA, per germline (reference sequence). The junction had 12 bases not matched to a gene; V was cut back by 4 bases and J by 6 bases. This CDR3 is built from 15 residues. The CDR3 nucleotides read TGCAGTGCTACCGGGACTATTCCCCGGGGCAATGAGCAGTTCTTC. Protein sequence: CSATGTIPRGNEQFF.

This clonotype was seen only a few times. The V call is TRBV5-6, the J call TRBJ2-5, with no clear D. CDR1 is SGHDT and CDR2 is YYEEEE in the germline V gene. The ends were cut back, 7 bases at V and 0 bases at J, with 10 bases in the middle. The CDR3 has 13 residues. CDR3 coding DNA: TGTGCCAGCGGTGTAAGGGACCAAGAGACCCAGTACTTC. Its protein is CASGVRDQETQYF.

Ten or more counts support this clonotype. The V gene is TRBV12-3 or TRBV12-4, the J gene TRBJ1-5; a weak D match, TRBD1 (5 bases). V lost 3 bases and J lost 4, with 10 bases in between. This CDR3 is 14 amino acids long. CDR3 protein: CASSFGASNQPQHF. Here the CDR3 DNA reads TGTGCCAGCAGTTTCGGGGCCTCGAATCAGCCCCAGCATTTT.

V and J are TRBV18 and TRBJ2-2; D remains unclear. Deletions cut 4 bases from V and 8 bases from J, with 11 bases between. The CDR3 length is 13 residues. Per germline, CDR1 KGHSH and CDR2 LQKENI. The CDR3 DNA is TGTGCCAGCTCACGGGCCAATGAGGGGGAGCTGTTTTTT. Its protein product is CASSRANEGELFF.

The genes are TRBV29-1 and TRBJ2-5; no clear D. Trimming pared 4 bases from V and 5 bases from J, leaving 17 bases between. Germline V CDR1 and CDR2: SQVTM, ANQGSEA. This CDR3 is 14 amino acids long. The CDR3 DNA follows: TGCAGCGTTGGTGGGTCGCCCTTAGGGGAGACCCAGTACTTC. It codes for CSVGGSPLGETQYF.

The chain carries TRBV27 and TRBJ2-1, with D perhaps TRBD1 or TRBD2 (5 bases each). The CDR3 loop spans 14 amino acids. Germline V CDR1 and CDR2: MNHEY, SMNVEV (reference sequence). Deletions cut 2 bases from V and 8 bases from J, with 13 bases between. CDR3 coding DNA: TGTGCCAGCAGTTTAGGGGGAGTAGTCGATGAGCAGTTCTTC. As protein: CASSLGGVVDEQFF.

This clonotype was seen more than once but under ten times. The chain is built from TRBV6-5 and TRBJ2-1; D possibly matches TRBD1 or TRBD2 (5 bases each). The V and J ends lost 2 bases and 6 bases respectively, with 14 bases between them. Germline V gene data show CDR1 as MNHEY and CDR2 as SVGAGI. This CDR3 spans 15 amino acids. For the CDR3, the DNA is TGTGCCAGCAGTTACCGAGGTAGTGGGGGCAATGAGCAGTTCTTC. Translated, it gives CASSYRGSGGNEQFF.

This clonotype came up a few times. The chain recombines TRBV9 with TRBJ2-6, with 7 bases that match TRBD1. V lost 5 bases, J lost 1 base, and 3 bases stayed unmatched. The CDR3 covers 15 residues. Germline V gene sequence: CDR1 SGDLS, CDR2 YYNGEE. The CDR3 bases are TGTGCCAGCAGTATACAGGGGTCTGGGGCCAACGTCCTGACTTTC. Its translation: CASSIQGSGANVLTF.

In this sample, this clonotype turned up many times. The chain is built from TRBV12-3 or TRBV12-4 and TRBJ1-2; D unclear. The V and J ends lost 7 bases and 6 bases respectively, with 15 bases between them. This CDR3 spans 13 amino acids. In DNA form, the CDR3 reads TGTGCCAGCACCTGGCACGGGCGAGATGGCTACACCTTC. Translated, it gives CASTWHGRDGYTF.

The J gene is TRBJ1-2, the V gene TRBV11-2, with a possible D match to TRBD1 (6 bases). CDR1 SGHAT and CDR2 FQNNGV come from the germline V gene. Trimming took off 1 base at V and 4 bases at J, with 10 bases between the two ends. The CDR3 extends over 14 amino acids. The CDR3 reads CASSLGGGSYGYTF. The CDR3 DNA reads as TGTGCCAGCAGCTTAGGAGGGGGTAGCTATGGCTACACCTTC.

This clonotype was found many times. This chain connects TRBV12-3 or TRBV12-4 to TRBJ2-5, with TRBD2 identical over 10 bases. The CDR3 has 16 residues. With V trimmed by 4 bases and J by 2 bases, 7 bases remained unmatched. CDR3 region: CASSSRGTSVQETQYF. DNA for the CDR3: TGTGCCAGCAGTTCAAGGGGGACTAGCGTACAAGAGACCCAGTACTTC.

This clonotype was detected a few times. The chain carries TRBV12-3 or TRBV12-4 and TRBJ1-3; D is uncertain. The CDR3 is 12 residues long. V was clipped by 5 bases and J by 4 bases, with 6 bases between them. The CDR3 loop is CASSRTGNTIYF. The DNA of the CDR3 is TGTGCCAGCAGTAGGACCGGAAACACCATATATTTT.

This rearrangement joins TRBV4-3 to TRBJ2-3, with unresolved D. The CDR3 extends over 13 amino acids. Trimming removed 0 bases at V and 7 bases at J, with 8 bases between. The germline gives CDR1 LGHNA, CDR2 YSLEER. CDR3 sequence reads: CASSQDAPNTQYF. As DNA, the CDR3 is TGCGCCAGCAGCCAAGACGCCCCGAATACGCAGTATTTT.

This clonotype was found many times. This CDR3 is CASTGPGNTEAFF. The CDR3 DNA follows: TGCGCCAGCACGGGGCCTGGGAACACTGAAGCTTTCTTT. The chain links TRBV5-1 to TRBJ1-1; a possible D gene is TRBD1 (5 bases). The germline V gene encodes CDR1 SGHRS and CDR2 YFSETQ. The CDR3 consists of 13 residues. V gave up 6 bases and J gave up 1 base, with 10 bases separating them.

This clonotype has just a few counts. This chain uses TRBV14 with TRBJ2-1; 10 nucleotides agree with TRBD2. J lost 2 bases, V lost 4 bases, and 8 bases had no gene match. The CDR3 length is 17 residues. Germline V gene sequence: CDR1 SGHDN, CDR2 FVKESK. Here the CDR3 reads CASSPLRSGGTYNEQFF. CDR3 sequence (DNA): TGTGCCAGCAGCCCACTTCGTAGCGGGGGGACCTACAATGAGCAGTTCTTC. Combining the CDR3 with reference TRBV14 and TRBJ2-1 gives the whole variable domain EAGVTQFPSHSVIEKGQTVTLRCDPISGHDNLYWYRRVMGKEIKFLLHFVKESKQDESGMPNNRFLAERTGGTYSTLKVQPAELEDSGVYFCASSPLRSGGTYNEQFFGPGTRLTVL.

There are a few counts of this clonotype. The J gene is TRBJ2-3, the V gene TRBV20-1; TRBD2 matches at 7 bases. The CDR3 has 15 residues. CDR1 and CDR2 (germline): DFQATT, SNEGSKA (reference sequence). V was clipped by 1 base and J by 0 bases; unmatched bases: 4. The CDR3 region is CSARVPSGSTDTQYF. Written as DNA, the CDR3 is TGCAGTGCTAGAGTTCCTAGCGGCAGCACAGATACGCAGTATTTT.

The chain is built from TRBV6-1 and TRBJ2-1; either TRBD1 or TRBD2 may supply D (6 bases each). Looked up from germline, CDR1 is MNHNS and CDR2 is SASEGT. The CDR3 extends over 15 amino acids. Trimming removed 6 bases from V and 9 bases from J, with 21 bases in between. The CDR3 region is CASSPLGGKGGEQFF. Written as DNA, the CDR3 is TGTGCCAGCAGCCCTCTTGGCGGGAAGGGGGGTGAGCAGTTCTTC.

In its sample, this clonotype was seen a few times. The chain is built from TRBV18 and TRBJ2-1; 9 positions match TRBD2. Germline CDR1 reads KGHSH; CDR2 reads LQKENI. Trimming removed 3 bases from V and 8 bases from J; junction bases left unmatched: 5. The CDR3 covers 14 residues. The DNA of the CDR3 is TGTGCCAGCTCACCCGGGCTAGCGGGGCATGAGCAGTTCTTC. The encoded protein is CASSPGLAGHEQFF.

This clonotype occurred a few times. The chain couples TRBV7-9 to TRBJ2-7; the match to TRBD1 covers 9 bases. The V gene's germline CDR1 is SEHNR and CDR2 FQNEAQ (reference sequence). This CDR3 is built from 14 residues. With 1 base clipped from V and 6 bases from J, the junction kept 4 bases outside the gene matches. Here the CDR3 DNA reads TGTGCCAGCAGCTTAGTGGACAGGGGATCCGAGCAGTACTTC. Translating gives CASSLVDRGSEQYF.

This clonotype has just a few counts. CDR3 in amino acids: CASSPQGVNTEAFF. CDR3 DNA sequence: TGTGCCAGCTCACCACAGGGTGTGAACACTGAAGCTTTCTTT. The chain combines TRBV18 with TRBJ1-1, with unresolved D. The germline gives CDR1 KGHSH, CDR2 LQKENI. The CDR3 has 14 amino acids. Deletions cut 1 base from V and 0 bases from J, with 6 bases between.

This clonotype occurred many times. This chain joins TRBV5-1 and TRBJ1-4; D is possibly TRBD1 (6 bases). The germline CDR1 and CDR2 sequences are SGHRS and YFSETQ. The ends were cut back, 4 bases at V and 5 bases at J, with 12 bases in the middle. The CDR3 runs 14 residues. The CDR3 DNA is TGCGCCAGCAGCGAGGGGGGCGCGAATGAAAAACTGTTTTTT. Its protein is CASSEGGANEKLFF.